This is a list of T cell receptor beta chains from one sample in a study of neoadjuvant nivolumab and ipilimumab in lung cancer. The table came from immunoSEQ multiplex PCR; TCRdb's copy has only in-frame clones and leaves some out. The data contain roughly 18,000 clones, around 77% of them singletons. The starting material was tumor tissue, obtained after neoadjuvant nivolumab, alone or with ipilimumab, at or shortly before surgery. The origin of the receptors is an adult with non-small cell lung cancer. The CDR3 runs from the conserved cysteine through the conserved F or W. A D gene is named only where the DNA matches it firmly. Where a row states a size, it is once, few, many or the class of an expanded clone; other rows omit it.

>TRBJ1-2|TRBV4-3|.|.
TGCGCCAGCAGCCAACAAAACGGGGGGTCGGCCTACACCTTC
CASSQQNGGSAYTF
>TRBJ1-1|TRBV9|few|.
TGTGCCAGCAGCCCGGGACCCCACCTGGTGGCTTTCTTT
CASSPGPHLVAFF
>TRBJ2-5|TRBV5-6|.|.
TGTGCCAGCAGCTTAGGCCCAGAAGAAGAGACCCAGTACTTC
CASSLGPEEETQYF
>TRBJ1-5|TRBV28|.|.
TGTGCCAGCAGTACTGTCGCGGACGGCACCTCCCAGCCCCAGCATTTT
CASSTVADGTSQPQHF
>TRBJ1-5|TRBV7-9|.|.
TGTGCCAGCAGCTTAAATGAGGGGCCGGGGCAGCCCCAGCATTTT
CASSLNEGPGQPQHF
>TRBJ1-1|TRBV10-1|once|.
TGCGCCAGCAGTGAGTCTATCTACACTGAAGCTTTCTTT
CASSESIYTEAFF
>TRBJ1-2|TRBV20-1|.|.
TGCAGTGCTAGTGCCGACTATGGCTACACCTTC
CSASADYGYTF
>TRBJ2-3|TRBV9|.|TRBD2
TGTGCCAGCAGCGTAGTTAGCGGGGGGGGCACAGATACGCAGTATTTT
CASSVVSGGGTDTQYF
>TRBJ1-2|TRBV7-2|few|TRBD1
TGTGCCAGCAGCTCCGGGACAGGGGTCGTTGGCTACACCTTC
CASSSGTGVVGYTF
>TRBJ2-7|TRBV5-1|.|TRBD1
TGCGCCAGCAGCTTGGGACAGGGGGCCTACGAGCAGTACTTC
CASSLGQGAYEQYF
>TRBJ1-5|TRBV9|.|.
TGTGCCAGCGGTTCATTGTATAGCAATCAGCCCCAGCATTTT
CASGSLYSNQPQHF
>TRBJ1-2|TRBV5-1|.|.
TGCGCCAGCAGCTTGGCCCTGACAGCCCCTATTTATGGCTACACCTTC
CASSLALTAPIYGYTF
>TRBJ2-3|TRBV5-1|few|.
TGCGCCAGCAGTTCAAGGGGGGCCACAGATACGCAGTATTTT
CASSSRGATDTQYF
>TRBJ1-5|TRBV6-5|.|.
TGTGCCAGCAGTCCTCTTTGGAGCAATCAGCCCCAGCATTTT
CASSPLWSNQPQHF
>TRBJ2-1|TRBV29-1|.|TRBD2
TGCAGCGTTGAAGTTAGCGGGGGCCGTTACAATGAGCAGTTCTTC
CSVEVSGGRYNEQFF
>TRBJ2-7|TRBV18|few|.
TGTGCCAGCTCTCCCGGGTTAAACAACGAGCAGTACTTC
CASSPGLNNEQYF
>TRBJ2-3|TRBV27|once|TRBD1
TGTGCCAGCGGAAGGACAGGGGTGGATACGCAGTATTTT
CASGRTGVDTQYF
>TRBJ2-6|TRBV6-1|.|TRBD1
TGTGCCAGCAGTGAAATTGGTTGGGGACAGGTCAACTCTGGGGCCAACGTCCTGACTTTC
CASSEIGWGQVNSGANVLTF
>TRBJ2-1|TRBV4-2|.|TRBD2
TGTGCCAGCAGCCAAGTTTCCGCGGGGGGGCTCAATGAGCAGTTCTTC
CASSQVSAGGLNEQFF
>TRBJ1-5|TRBV6-1|.|TRBD1
TGTGCCTCGGTAGCTGGACAGGGCTATCAGCCCCAGCATTTT
CASVAGQGYQPQHF
>TRBJ1-1|TRBV4-1|.|TRBD1
TGCGCCAGCAGCCAAGATTGGGGGCAGGGGGGAGGGGACACTGAAGCTTTCTTT
CASSQDWGQGGGDTEAFF
>TRBJ1-2|TRBV18|.|.
TGTGCCAGCTCACCGGGGGACAATTTTTTCTATGGCTACACCTTC
CASSPGDNFFYGYTF
>TRBJ2-5|TRBV28|.|.
TGTGCCAGCAGTTTCCCGGGCAGAGGGGAGACCCAGTACTTC
CASSFPGRGETQYF
>TRBJ2-7|TRBV5-1|.|TRBD2
TGCGCCAGCAGCCGGGGGACTAGCGGGGGACGTGCCGAGCAGTACTTC
CASSRGTSGGRAEQYF
>TRBJ1-5|TRBV19|medium-sized|.
TGTGCCAGTAGTACCACGCGACAGCAAAATCAGCCCCAGCATTTT
CASSTTRQQNQPQHF
>TRBJ2-7|TRBV18|.|.
TGTGCCAGCTCACCCCCCGGGGGAACCTACGAGCAGTACTTC
CASSPPGGTYEQYF
>TRBJ1-1|TRBV18|.|.
TGTGCCAGCTCACCAAAAACGGTGGAGAACACTGAAGCTTTCTTT
CASSPKTVENTEAFF
>TRBJ2-3|TRBV11-2|.|.
TGTGCCAGCAGCGAACAGCTTCCTAGCACAGATACGCAGTATTTT
CASSEQLPSTDTQYF
>TRBJ2-3|TRBV5-1|.|.
TGCGCCAGCAGCTCTCAGGGAAGCACAGATACGCAGTATTTT
CASSSQGSTDTQYF
>TRBJ2-7|TRBV6-5|.|TRBD1
TGTGCCAGCAGCTGGACAGGGGGCTCCTACGAGCAGTACTTC
CASSWTGGSYEQYF
>TRBJ2-7|TRBV6-5|few|.
TGTGCCAGCAGCCCCTGGGGCTCCTACGAGCAGTACTTC
CASSPWGSYEQYF
>TRBJ1-4|TRBV15|.|.
TGTGCCACCAGCAGAGACATCGCGGTCGGTGAAAAACTGTTTTTT
CATSRDIAVGEKLFF
>TRBJ2-7|TRBV29-1|.|.
TGCAGCGTTCGGGACACCTCCTACGAGCAGTACTTC
CSVRDTSYEQYF
>TRBJ1-5|TRBV10-2|.|TRBD1
TGCGCCAGCAGTTCGGACAGGGAACAGCCCCAGCATTTT
CASSSDREQPQHF
>TRBJ2-3|TRBV4-2|once|.
TGTGCCAGCAGCCTCAACACAGATACGCAGTATTTT
CASSLNTDTQYF
>TRBJ1-1|TRBV29-1|.|.
TGCAGCGTCGCACAGGGTTACACTGAAGCTTTCTTT
CSVAQGYTEAFF
>TRBJ2-7|TRBV7-2|.|.
TGTGCCAGCAGCTTAGTTCCACGGGCAGCAACCTACGAGCAGTACTTC
CASSLVPRAATYEQYF
>TRBJ2-3|TRBV5-1|few|.
TGCGCCAGCAGCTTGGAGAGACACCAAGATACGCAGTATTTT
CASSLERHQDTQYF
>TRBJ2-5|TRBV5-1|.|TRBD1
TGCGCCAGCAGCTTAGAGGACAGGGGAGAGACCCAGTACTTC
CASSLEDRGETQYF
>TRBJ1-1|TRBV5-1|.|.
TGCGCCAGCAGACTACAGGGAAACACTGAAGCTTTCTTT
CASRLQGNTEAFF